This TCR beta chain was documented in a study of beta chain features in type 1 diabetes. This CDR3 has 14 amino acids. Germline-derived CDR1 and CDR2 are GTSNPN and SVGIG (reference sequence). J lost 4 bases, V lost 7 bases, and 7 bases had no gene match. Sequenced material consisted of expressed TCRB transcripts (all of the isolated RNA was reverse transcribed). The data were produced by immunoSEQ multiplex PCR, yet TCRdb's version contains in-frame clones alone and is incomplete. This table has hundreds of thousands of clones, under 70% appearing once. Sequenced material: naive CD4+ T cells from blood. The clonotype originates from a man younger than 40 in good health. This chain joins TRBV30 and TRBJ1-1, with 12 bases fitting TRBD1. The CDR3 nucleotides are TGTGCCTCGGGACAGGGGGCTTTGGGCACTGAAGCTTTCTTT. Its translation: CASGQGALGTEAFF.